This entry features one T cell receptor (beta chain) sequence. The source of the sample is a study of CD8+ T cells in alopecia areata. On the study more broadly: Treated patients were given oral tofacitinib, which was dosed at 5 to 10 mg twice daily.

Trimming removed 1 base from V and 4 bases from J, with 5 bases in between. Germline-derived CDR1 and CDR2 are SGHRS and YFSETQ. The CDR3 has 12 residues. cDNA prepared by RNA extraction and subsequent reverse transcription served as the template for sequencing. TCRdb's copy holds only in-frame clones and misses some; the assay was immunoSEQ multiplex PCR. The data show some 150,000 clones, roughly three fifths seen once. The specimen comprised CD4+ T cells sorted from blood, sampled at week 0. This sequence joins TRBV5-1 and TRBJ2-5; D remains unclear. This clonotype was sampled from a human donor with alopecia areata. This CDR3 reads CASSLLRETQYF. The CDR3 coding sequence is TGCGCCAGCAGCTTGCTTAGAGAGACCCAGTACTTC.